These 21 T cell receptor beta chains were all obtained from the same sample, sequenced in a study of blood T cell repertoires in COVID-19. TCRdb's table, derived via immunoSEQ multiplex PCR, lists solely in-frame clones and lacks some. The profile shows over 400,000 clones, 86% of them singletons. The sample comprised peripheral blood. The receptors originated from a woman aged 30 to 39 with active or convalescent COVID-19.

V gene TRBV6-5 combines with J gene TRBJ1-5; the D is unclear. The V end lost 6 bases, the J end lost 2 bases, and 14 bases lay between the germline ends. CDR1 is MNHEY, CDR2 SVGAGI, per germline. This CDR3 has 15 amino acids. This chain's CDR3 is CASSLGSPGNQPQHF. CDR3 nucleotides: TGTGCCAGCAGCCTTGGGAGTCCGGGCAATCAGCCCCAGCATTTT.

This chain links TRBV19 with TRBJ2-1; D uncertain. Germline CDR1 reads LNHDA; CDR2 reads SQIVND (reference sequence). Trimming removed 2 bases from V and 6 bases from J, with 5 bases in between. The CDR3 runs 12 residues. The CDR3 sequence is CASSIFRNEQFF. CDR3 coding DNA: TGTGCCAGTAGTATATTCCGCAATGAGCAGTTCTTC.

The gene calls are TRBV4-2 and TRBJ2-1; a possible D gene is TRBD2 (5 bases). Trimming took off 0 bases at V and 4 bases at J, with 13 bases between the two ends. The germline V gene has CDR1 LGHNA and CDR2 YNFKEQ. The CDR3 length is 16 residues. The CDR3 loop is CASSQDLPGGYNEQFF. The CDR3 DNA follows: TGTGCCAGCAGCCAAGACTTGCCAGGAGGATACAATGAGCAGTTCTTC.

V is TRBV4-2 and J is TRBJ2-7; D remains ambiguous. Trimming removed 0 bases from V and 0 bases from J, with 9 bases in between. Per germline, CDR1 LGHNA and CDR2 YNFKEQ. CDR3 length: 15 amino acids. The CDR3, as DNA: TGTGCCAGCAGCCAAGAGATGGCAGGCTCCTACGAGCAGTACTTC. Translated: CASSQEMAGSYEQYF.

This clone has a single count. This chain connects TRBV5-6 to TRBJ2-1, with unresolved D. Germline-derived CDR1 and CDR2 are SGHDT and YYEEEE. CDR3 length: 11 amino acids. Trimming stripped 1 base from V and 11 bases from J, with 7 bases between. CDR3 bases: TGTGCCAGCAGCTTGCACCAGAAGCAGTTCTTC. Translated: CASSLHQKQFF.

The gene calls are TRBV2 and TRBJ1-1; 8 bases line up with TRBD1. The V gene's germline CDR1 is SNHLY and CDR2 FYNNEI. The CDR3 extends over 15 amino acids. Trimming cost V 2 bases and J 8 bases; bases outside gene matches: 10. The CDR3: CASSELGSQGAEAFF. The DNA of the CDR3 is TGTGCCAGCAGTGAACTCGGCAGTCAGGGGGCCGAAGCTTTCTTT.

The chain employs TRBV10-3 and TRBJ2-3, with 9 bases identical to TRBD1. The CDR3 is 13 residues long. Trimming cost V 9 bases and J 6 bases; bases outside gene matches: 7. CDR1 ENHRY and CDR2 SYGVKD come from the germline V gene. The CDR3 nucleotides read TGTGCCATGGGGACAGGGCCTGCGGATACGCAGTATTTT. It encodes CAMGTGPADTQYF.

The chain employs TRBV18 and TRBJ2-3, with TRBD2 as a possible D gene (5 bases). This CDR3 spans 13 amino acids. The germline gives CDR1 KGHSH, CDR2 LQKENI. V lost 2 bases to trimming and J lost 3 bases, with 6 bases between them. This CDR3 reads CASSPWETDTQYF. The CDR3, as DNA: TGTGCCAGCTCACCATGGGAGACAGATACGCAGTATTTT. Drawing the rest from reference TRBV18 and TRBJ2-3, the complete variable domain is NAGVMQNPRHLVRRRGQEARLRCSPMKGHSHVYWYRQLPEEGLKFMVYLQKENIIDESGMPKERFSAEFPKEGPSILRIQQVVRGDSAAYFCASSPWETDTQYFGPGTRLTVL.

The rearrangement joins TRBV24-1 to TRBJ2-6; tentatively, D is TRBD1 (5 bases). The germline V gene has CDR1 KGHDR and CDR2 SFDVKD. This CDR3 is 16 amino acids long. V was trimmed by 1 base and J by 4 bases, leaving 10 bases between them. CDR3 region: CATSDLKGPGANVLTF. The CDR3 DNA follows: TGTGCCACCAGTGATTTAAAGGGGCCCGGGGCCAACGTCCTGACTTTC.

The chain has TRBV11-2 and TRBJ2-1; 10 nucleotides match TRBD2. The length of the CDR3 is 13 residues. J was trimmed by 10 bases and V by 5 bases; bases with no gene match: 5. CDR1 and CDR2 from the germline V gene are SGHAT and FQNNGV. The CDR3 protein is CASSLAGEEEQFF. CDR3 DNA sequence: TGTGCCAGCAGCCTAGCGGGGGAAGAGGAGCAGTTCTTC.

The CDR3 is CAISDPGTRGSGANVLTF. CDR3 in DNA: TGTGCCATCAGTGATCCCGGGACTAGGGGGTCTGGGGCCAACGTCCTGACTTTC. The chain recombines TRBV10-3 with TRBJ2-6, with 8 nucleotides matching TRBD2. The V segment lost 3 bases and the J segment 1 base; nucleotides outside the gene matches: 8. This CDR3 spans 18 amino acids. The germline V gene encodes CDR1 ENHRY and CDR2 SYGVKD.

CDR3 in amino acids: CASSIAPGQGGNYTF. The CDR3 DNA is TGTGCCAGTAGTATAGCCCCGGGACAGGGCGGAAACTACACCTTC. The chain recombines TRBV19 with TRBJ1-2; 9 bases match TRBD1. V shed 1 base and J 10 bases; nucleotides not matched to a gene: 10. The germline V gene encodes CDR1 LNHDA and CDR2 SQIVND (reference sequence). This CDR3 has 15 residues.

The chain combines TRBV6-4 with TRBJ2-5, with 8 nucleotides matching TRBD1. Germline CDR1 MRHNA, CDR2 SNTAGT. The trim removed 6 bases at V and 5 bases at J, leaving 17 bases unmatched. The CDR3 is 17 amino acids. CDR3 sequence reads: CASRNRRRGHVVETQYF. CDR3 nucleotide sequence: TGTGCCAGCAGGAACAGACGCAGGGGGCATGTCGTGGAGACCCAGTACTTC.

The CDR3 DNA follows: TGCGCCAGCAGCCAAGGGAAAGGAGGCGGGCCCAGCACAGATACGCAGTATTTT. It codes for CASSQGKGGGPSTDTQYF. The chain combines TRBV4-1 with TRBJ2-3; TRBD2 is a possible D gene (5 bases). Germline CDR1 MGHRA, CDR2 YSYEKL. The CDR3 length is 18 residues. V was cut by 1 base and J by 0 bases, with 17 bases left in between.

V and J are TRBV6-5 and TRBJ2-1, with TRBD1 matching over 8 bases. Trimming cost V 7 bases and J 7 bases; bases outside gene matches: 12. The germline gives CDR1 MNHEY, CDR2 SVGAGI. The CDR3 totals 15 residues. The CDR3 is CASTSKTGVKNEQFF. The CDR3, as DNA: TGTGCCAGCACCTCTAAGACAGGGGTTAAAAATGAGCAGTTCTTC.

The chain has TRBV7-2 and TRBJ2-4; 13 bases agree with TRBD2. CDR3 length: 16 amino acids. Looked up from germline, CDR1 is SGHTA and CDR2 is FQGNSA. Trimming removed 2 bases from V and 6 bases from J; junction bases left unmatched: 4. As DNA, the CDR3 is TGTGCCAGCAGCTTAACTAGCGGGGGGGTCGGAAACATTCAGTACTTC. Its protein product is CASSLTSGGVGNIQYF.

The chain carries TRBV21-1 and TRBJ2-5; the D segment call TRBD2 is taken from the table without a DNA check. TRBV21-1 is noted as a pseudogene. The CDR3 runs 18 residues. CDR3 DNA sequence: TGTGCCAGCAGCAAAGAGATTAGGCTAGCGGAGATCCAAGAGACCCAGTACTTC. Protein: CASSKEIRLAEIQETQYF.

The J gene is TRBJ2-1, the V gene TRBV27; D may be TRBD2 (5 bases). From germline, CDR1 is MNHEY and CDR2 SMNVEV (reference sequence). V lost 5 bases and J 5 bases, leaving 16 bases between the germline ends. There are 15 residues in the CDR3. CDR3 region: CASSHRRTSNNEQFF. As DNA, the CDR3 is TGTGCCAGCAGTCATCGCAGGACTTCAAACAATGAGCAGTTCTTC.

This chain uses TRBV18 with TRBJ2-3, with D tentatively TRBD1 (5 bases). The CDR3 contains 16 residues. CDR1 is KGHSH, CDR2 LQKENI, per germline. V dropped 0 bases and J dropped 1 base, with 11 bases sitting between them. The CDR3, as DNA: TGTGCCAGCTCACCACCCGTCAGGGCCGGCACAGATACGCAGTATTTT. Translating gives CASSPPVRAGTDTQYF. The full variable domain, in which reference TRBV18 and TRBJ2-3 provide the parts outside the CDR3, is NAGVMQNPRHLVRRRGQEARLRCSPMKGHSHVYWYRQLPEEGLKFMVYLQKENIIDESGMPKERFSAEFPKEGPSILRIQQVVRGDSAAYFCASSPPVRAGTDTQYFGPGTRLTVL.

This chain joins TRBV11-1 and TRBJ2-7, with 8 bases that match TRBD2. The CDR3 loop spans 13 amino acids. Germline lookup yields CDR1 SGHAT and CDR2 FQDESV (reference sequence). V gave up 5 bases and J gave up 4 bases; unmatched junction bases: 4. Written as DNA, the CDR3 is TGTGCCAGCAGCCGCGGGAGGCTGTACGAGCAGTACTTC. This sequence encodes CASSRGRLYEQYF. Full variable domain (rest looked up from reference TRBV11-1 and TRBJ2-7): EAEVAQSPRYKITEKSQAVAFWCDPISGHATLYWYRQILGQGPELLVQFQDESVVDDSQLPKDRFSAERLKGVDSTLKIQPAELGDSAMYLCASSRGRLYEQYFGPGTRLTVT.

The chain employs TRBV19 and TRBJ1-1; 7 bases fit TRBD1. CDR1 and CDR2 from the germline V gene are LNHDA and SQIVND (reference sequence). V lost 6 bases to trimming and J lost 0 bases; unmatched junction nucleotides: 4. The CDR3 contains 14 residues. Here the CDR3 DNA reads TGTGCCAGTAGCCGGGACAGTATGAACACTGAAGCTTTCTTT. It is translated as CASSRDSMNTEAFF.